This paragraph reports one T cell receptor beta chain. This receptor's antigen is unknown. The input lacks base qualities; no much larger clone sits a single base away. The library was prepared using PCR. TCRdb records Illumina HiSeq 2500 as the sequencer. To reduce PCR and sequencing biases, unique molecular identifiers were built into the TCR beta cDNA libraries. Roughly 500,000 cDNA molecules were obtained for every 1 to 10 million input T cells, so each molecule roughly corresponded to one T cell. The same protocol used for the earlier healthy control dataset was applied to prepare and sequence the patient libraries. Within a given batch, samples were prepared together, multiplexed and sequenced on the same HiSeq lane. As for the authors' bioinformatics: Raw barcoded reads were processed with MIGEC, discarding single-read molecular identifier groups before consensus assembly and CDR3 extraction. Clonotype tables were post-analysed with VDJtools, normalizing diversity by down-sampling all datasets to the smallest sample size. In repertoire overlap clustering, CDR3 amino acid sequences, but not nucleotide sequences, were matched to correct batch-related cross-sample contamination. The public sequencing data were trimmed at Q25 with fastp and processed into clonotypes with MiXCR by TCRdb, which kept only in-frame beta chains. Each record represents a unique CDR3 protein, reported with the most common genes and DNA among its rows. These V and J calls derive from TCRdb rather than the authors' analysis. The sample contains under 900,000 distinct CDR3 sequences, roughly 58% of them found a single time. The ten top clones hold over 4% of the sample.

A distance of 26 bases separates the germline ends of V and J, which lose 2 bases and 2 bases respectively. The CDR3 holds 19 amino acids from the cysteine to the phenylalanine. Solely the CDR3 DNA is kept, with 57 bases framed from the first base. CDR1 is given as SQVTM and CDR2 as ANQGSEA, both from the germline V gene. The data derive from a study of post-analysis software for immune sequencing data (dated by TCRdb to between 2015 and 2016). Looking at the study overall: The recorded disease courses included relapsing-remitting, secondary progressive and progressive-relapsing multiple sclerosis, and some patients had no subtype annotation. A subset of samples was prepared in parallel using single-end sample barcoding, then pooled and co-amplified after Illumina adapter ligation. The patient repertoires were compared against some twelve previously published healthy control repertoires obtained from donors aged roughly 6 to 28 years. Summary of the overall study and its limitations: Significantly lower normalized Chao1 diversity was found in multiple sclerosis patients than in controls, suggesting substantial peripheral T-cell clonal expansion. When samples were clustered directly using the F measure, samples prepared in the same batch co-clustered strongly, which prompted a batch-effect correction. Significantly higher frequencies in patients than in controls were found for five or six TRBV segments, including TRBV5-6, TRBV5-1 and TRBV20-1. The control group was slightly older than the multiple sclerosis patient group.

To demonstrate the VDJtools post-analysis software, TCR beta repertoires were profiled from the peripheral blood of more than 10 young patients with multiple sclerosis. The patients with multiple sclerosis were children and adolescents between roughly 6 and 15 years of age. The rearranged chain carries TRBV29-1 and TRBJ2-3; 5 matching bases give a weak D call of TRBD2. The sequencing input was blood. This TCR was recovered from a girl aged 10 to 17 with multiple sclerosis. Here the CDR3 is given as CSVEIRGLHQLKVTDTQYF. The nucleotides read TGCAGCGTTGAAATACGAGGACTTCACCAACTTAAAGTCACAGATACGCAGTATTTT.